These 25 T cell receptor beta chains were all obtained from the same sample, sequenced in a study of cytomegalovirus exposure and HLA in healthy donors. It was with 60 Vbeta and 13 Jbeta primers that the PCR ran. This table comes from immunoSEQ multiplex PCR, and its TCRdb copy is limited to in-frame clones, with some not included. This repertoire shows over 100,000 clones, approximately 81% found once; its top ten account for 2.5% to 3.5%. The sequenced sample was PBMCs. Receptors were obtained from a woman between 18 and 29 years old in good health and CMV-seropositive.

V is TRBV7-3 and J is TRBJ1-6; D is undetermined. The CDR3 covers 13 residues. Trimming stripped 5 bases from V and 7 bases from J, with 9 bases between. Germline V gives CDR1 SGHTA, CDR2 FQGTGA. Here the CDR3 DNA reads TGTGCCAGCAGCCCGCGGCACAATTCACCCCTCCACTTT. The encoded protein is CASSPRHNSPLHF.

V and J are TRBV5-1 and TRBJ2-2; D not certain. The CDR3 is made up of 14 amino acids. With 6 bases removed from V and 0 bases from J, the gap between germline ends came to 9 bases. Germline CDR1 SGHRS, CDR2 YFSETQ. The CDR3: CASNPLTNTGELFF. The CDR3 DNA reads TGCGCCAGCAACCCCCTAACGAACACCGGGGAGCTGTTTTTT.

The chain joins TRBV6-5 to TRBJ2-7, with D possibly being TRBD2 (6 bases). Deletions cut 4 bases from V and 4 bases from J, with 20 bases between. The CDR3 has 16 amino acids. Germline V gives CDR1 MNHEY, CDR2 SVGAGI. CDR3: CASSFPGLSKIYEQYF. CDR3 bases: TGTGCCAGCAGTTTCCCGGGACTTTCGAAGATATACGAGCAGTACTTC.

This clone was recorded only once. This chain uses TRBV28 with TRBJ2-7, with TRBD1 matching 8 bases. This CDR3 is 15 amino acids long. CDR1 and CDR2 from the germline V gene are MDHEN and SYDVKM. The ends lost 6 bases at V and 5 bases at J; junction bases unmatched: 12. CDR3 bases: TGTGCCAGCAGACCCAATAGAGGACAGGGCGACGAGCAGTACTTC. Its protein is CASRPNRGQGDEQYF.

The J gene is TRBJ2-1, the V gene TRBV6-1; the match to TRBD2 covers 7 bases. CDR3 size: 15 residues. The germline V gene has CDR1 MNHNS and CDR2 SASEGT. V lost 8 bases, J lost 8 bases, and 15 bases stayed unmatched. CDR3: CASRLGGSEVYEQFF. The CDR3 DNA reads TGTGCCAGCCGTTTGGGCGGGAGTGAGGTCTATGAGCAGTTCTTC.

The V and J genes are TRBV4-2 and TRBJ1-3; tentative D call: TRBD1 (5 bases). V was pared by 0 bases and J by 0 bases, with 12 bases between. Germline loops: CDR1 LGHNA, CDR2 YNFKEQ. The CDR3 sequence is 17 residues long. The CDR3 DNA is TGTGCCAGCAGCCAAGATCCCAGCCAGGGCTCTGGAAACACCATATATTTT. It yields the protein CASSQDPSQGSGNTIYF.

The rearrangement uses TRBV9 and TRBJ2-5; D perhaps matches TRBD2 (6 bases). CDR1 and CDR2 (germline): SGDLS, YYNGEE. The CDR3 runs to 14 residues. Trimming stripped 6 bases from V and 5 bases from J, with 17 bases between. CDR3 sequence (DNA): TGTGCCAGCAACTCAGGAGGGGATGGGGAGACCCAGTACTTC. Amino acids: CASNSGGDGETQYF.

The chain joins TRBV9 to TRBJ2-2; TRBD2 matches at 8 bases. CDR3 length: 17 amino acids. Losses at the gene ends were 4 bases for V and 7 bases for J; bases not matched to a gene: 15. Germline V CDR1 and CDR2: SGDLS, YYNGEE. Here the CDR3 DNA reads TGTGCCAGCAGCCCATCTTTTTCAGCGGGAGAGGTCGGGGAGCTGTTTTTT. Translation: CASSPSFSAGEVGELFF.

A word on this clone: The sample holds other DNA sequences that translate to the same CDR3. The V and J genes are TRBV9 and TRBJ2-5, with 13 positions matching TRBD2. Per germline, CDR1 SGDLS and CDR2 YYNGEE. The V and J ends lost 0 bases and 5 bases, in that order; junction bases with no gene match: 4. The CDR3 sequence is 16 residues long. CDR3 coding DNA: TGTGCCAGCAGCGTAGGGACTAGCGGGAGAGGGGAGACCCAGTACTTC. It is translated as CASSVGTSGRGETQYF.

The chain carries TRBV9 and TRBJ2-1; D unresolved. CDR3 length: 11 residues. The V end was cut by 2 bases, the J end by 7 bases, with 4 bases between. CDR1 and CDR2 from the germline V gene are SGDLS and YYNGEE. Here the CDR3 reads CASSVFNEQFF. DNA of the CDR3: TGTGCCAGCAGCGTCTTTAATGAGCAGTTCTTC.

This chain joins TRBV5-6 and TRBJ2-5; 9 nucleotides agree with TRBD1. V lost 4 bases to trimming and J lost 0 bases; unmatched junction nucleotides: 10. This CDR3 region has 17 residues. Germline V gene sequence: CDR1 SGHDT, CDR2 YYEEEE. As DNA, the CDR3 is TGTGCCAGCAGCAGGAGGTACAGGGGGCTACACCAAGAGACCCAGTACTTC. It specifies CASSRRYRGLHQETQYF.

V gene TRBV28 combines with J gene TRBJ2-3; a weak D match, TRBD2 (7 bases). V shed 5 bases and J shed 4 bases, with 13 bases lying between them. The germline CDR1 and CDR2 sequences are MDHEN and SYDVKM. This CDR3 is 14 amino acids long. The DNA of the CDR3 is TGTGCCAGCAGTGATCGGGGGGCTGCAGATACGCAGTATTTT. It is translated as CASSDRGAADTQYF.

The V call is TRBV5-1, the J call TRBJ2-2; 9 bases map to TRBD2. The CDR3 is made up of 18 amino acids. Looked up from germline, CDR1 is SGHRS and CDR2 is YFSETQ. The trim removed 2 bases at V and 1 base at J, leaving 9 bases unmatched. The CDR3 loop reads CASSFMGSGRLNTGELFF. CDR3 sequence (DNA): TGCGCCAGCAGCTTTATGGGTAGCGGGAGACTGAACACCGGGGAGCTGTTTTTT. Filled out from reference TRBV5-1 and TRBJ2-2, the complete variable domain reads KAGVTQTPRYLIKTRGQQVTLSCSPISGHRSVSWYQQTPGQGLQFLFEYFSETQRNKGNFPGRFSGRQFSNSRSEMNVSTLELGDSALYLCASSFMGSGRLNTGELFFGEGSRLTVL.

There are a few counts of this clone. This chain links TRBV14 with TRBJ2-5; D remains ambiguous. Germline CDR1 SGHDN, CDR2 FVKESK. Trimming stripped 0 bases from V and 9 bases from J, with 8 bases between. This CDR3 has 12 amino acids. Written as DNA, the CDR3 is TGTGCCAGCAGCCAAGATCGCCAGGCCCAGTACTTC. Translating it yields CASSQDRQAQYF.

The rearrangement joins TRBV10-2 to TRBJ1-4; TRBD1 agrees at 7 bases. V shed 2 bases, J shed 5 bases, and the junction held 8 bases outside the gene matches. Germline values: CDR1 WSHSY, CDR2 SAAADI. The CDR3 is made up of 16 amino acids. CDR3 amino acids: CASSEQRTGGNEKLFF. DNA of the CDR3: TGCGCCAGCAGTGAGCAGCGGACAGGTGGAAATGAAAAACTGTTTTTT.

V gene TRBV7-3 combines with J gene TRBJ2-3; D gene ambiguous. The CDR3 extends over 14 amino acids. The V gene's germline CDR1 is SGHTA and CDR2 FQGTGA. V lost 2 bases to trimming and J lost 9 bases, with 15 bases between them. CDR3 nucleotide sequence: TGTGCCAGCAGCTTAGTAAGTGGAGAGGTGACGCAGTATTTT. Its translation: CASSLVSGEVTQYF.

The rearrangement uses TRBV30 and TRBJ2-1; TRBD2 aligns across 10 bases. Per the germline V gene, CDR1 is GTSNPN and CDR2 is SVGIG (reference sequence). This CDR3 comprises 16 residues. Trimming took 0 bases from V and 0 from J; bases not matched to a gene: 2. CDR3 DNA sequence: TGTGCCTGGAGTGTCTCTAGCGGGAGCTCCTACAATGAGCAGTTCTTC. This gives the protein CAWSVSSGSSYNEQFF.

The chain is built from TRBV19 and TRBJ1-1, with a tentative D call TRBD1 (6 bases). Trimming shortened V by 5 bases and J by 11 bases, and 21 bases separated the two germline ends. Germline values: CDR1 LNHDA, CDR2 SQIVND (reference sequence). The length of the CDR3 is 14 residues. In nucleotides, the CDR3 is TGTGCCAGTAGTCTCGCCATCTCGGGGGGCGGGGCTTTCTTT. It encodes CASSLAISGGGAFF.

The V and J genes are TRBV30 and TRBJ2-2; D unclear. The germline V gene encodes CDR1 GTSNPN and CDR2 SVGIG (reference sequence). The length of the CDR3 is 14 residues. V lost 0 bases, J lost 4 bases, and 9 bases lay in between. The CDR3 sequence is CAWSVAASTGELFF. CDR3 bases: TGTGCCTGGAGTGTGGCGGCGAGCACCGGGGAGCTGTTTTTT.

Only one count was recorded for this clone. This chain connects TRBV18 to TRBJ1-2, with a tentative D call TRBD1 (6 bases). The CDR3 contains 17 residues. CDR1 and CDR2 from the germline V gene are KGHSH and LQKENI. V was clipped by 3 bases and J by 0 bases, with 17 bases between them. The CDR3 nucleotides read TGTGCCAGCTCACCCGCTCCGGGACAACAATCTAACTATGGCTACACCTTC. Encoded protein: CASSPAPGQQSNYGYTF.

The chain carries TRBV14 and TRBJ1-5; D is possibly TRBD1 (5 bases). The CDR3 extends over 13 amino acids. Germline V gives CDR1 SGHDN, CDR2 FVKESK. V dropped 10 bases and J dropped 0 bases, with 10 bases sitting between them. The CDR3: CAIDSYSNQPQHF. The CDR3 nucleotides read TGTGCCATAGACAGTTATAGCAATCAGCCCCAGCATTTT.

A single count supports this clone. The chain has TRBV5-1 and TRBJ2-7, with D perhaps matching TRBD2 (6 bases). Germline V gene lookup returns CDR1 SGHRS and CDR2 YFSETQ. V shed 7 bases and J shed 6 bases, with 17 bases lying between them. The CDR3 consists of 13 residues. CDR3 DNA sequence: TGCGCCAGCCACCGGGACTCCCTTCGCGAGCAGTACTTC. This codes for CASHRDSLREQYF.

The J gene is TRBJ2-1, the V gene TRBV4-1, with 10 bases lining up with TRBD2. The CDR3 sequence is 15 residues long. Germline CDR1 and CDR2: MGHRA and YSYEKL. V trimming: 1 base; J trimming: 8 bases; junction bases outside the gene matches: 5. CDR3 residues: CASSQALAGAHEQFF. In DNA, the CDR3 is TGCGCCAGCAGCCAAGCCCTAGCGGGAGCCCATGAGCAGTTCTTC.

This clone appeared a single time. The gene calls are TRBV5-3 and TRBJ1-5; the D is unclear. TRBV5-3 is classed as an ORF, of uncertain function. Trimming removed 1 base from V and 5 bases from J, with 13 bases in between. The CDR3 sequence is 15 residues long. The CDR3 region is CARSLNWLRYQPQHF. The CDR3 coding sequence is TGTGCCAGAAGCTTGAATTGGTTGCGGTATCAGCCCCAGCATTTT.

The chain uses TRBV5-1 and TRBJ1-1; D is possibly TRBD1 (5 bases). Looked up from germline, CDR1 is SGHRS and CDR2 is YFSETQ. Deletions cut 0 bases from V and 5 bases from J, with 11 bases between. The CDR3 runs 14 residues. This CDR3 reads CASSLAGGGTEAFF. DNA of the CDR3: TGCGCCAGCAGCTTGGCCGGGGGTGGGACTGAAGCTTTCTTT. Full variable domain (rest looked up from reference TRBV5-1 and TRBJ1-1): KAGVTQTPRYLIKTRGQQVTLSCSPISGHRSVSWYQQTPGQGLQFLFEYFSETQRNKGNFPGRFSGRQFSNSRSEMNVSTLELGDSALYLCASSLAGGGTEAFFGQGTRLTVV.